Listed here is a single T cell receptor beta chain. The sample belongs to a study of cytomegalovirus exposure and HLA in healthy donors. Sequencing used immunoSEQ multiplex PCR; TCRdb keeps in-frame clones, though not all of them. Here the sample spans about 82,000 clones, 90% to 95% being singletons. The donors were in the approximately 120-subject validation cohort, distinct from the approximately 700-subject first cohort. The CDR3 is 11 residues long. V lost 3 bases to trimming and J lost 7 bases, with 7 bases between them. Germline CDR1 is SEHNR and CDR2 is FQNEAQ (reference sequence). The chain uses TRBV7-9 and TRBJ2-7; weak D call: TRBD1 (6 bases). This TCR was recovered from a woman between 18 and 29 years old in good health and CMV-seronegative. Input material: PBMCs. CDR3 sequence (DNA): TGTGCCAGCAGCTTGGACAGAGAGCAGTACTTC. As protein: CASSLDREQYF.